Below, 20 T cell receptor beta chains from the same sample are listed, as sequenced in a study of siplizumab effects on memory and regulatory T cells. TCRdb keeps only in-frame clones here, not all; method: immunoSEQ multiplex PCR. This sample yields about 120,000 clones, of which less than 95% are seen a single time; approximately 1.8% belongs to the top ten. Sequenced: non-Treg CD4+ T cells sorted from blood. The receptors originated from a human donor in good health.

This chain links TRBV6-1 with TRBJ1-1, with D maybe TRBD1 (5 bases). The germline V gene encodes CDR1 MNHNS and CDR2 SASEGT. CDR3 length: 13 residues. V was pared by 6 bases and J by 1 base, with 9 bases between. The CDR3 DNA sequence: TGTGCCAGCAGAGGGGACCCGAACACTGAAGCTTTCTTT. It yields the protein CASRGDPNTEAFF.

The chain employs TRBV6-4 and TRBJ1-4; 11 nucleotides match TRBD1. CDR3 size: 17 residues. The V gene's germline CDR1 is MRHNA and CDR2 SNTAGT. V shed 7 bases, J shed 2 bases, and the junction held 9 bases outside the gene matches. CDR3 DNA sequence: TGTGCCAGCAATCCCCGGGACAGGGGGTGCACTAATGAAAAACTGTTTTTT. It yields the protein CASNPRDRGCTNEKLFF.

The chain joins TRBV6-1 to TRBJ1-2; D gene unclear. The CDR3 sequence is 15 residues long. V gave up 4 bases and J gave up 1 base, with 13 bases separating them. Germline CDR1 reads MNHNS; CDR2 reads SASEGT. The CDR3 loop is CASSAAYYDNYGYTF. The CDR3 bases are TGTGCCAGCAGTGCGGCCTACTATGATAACTATGGCTACACCTTC.

There are a few counts of this clone. This chain links TRBV11-2 with TRBJ2-7, with no clear D. From germline, CDR1 is SGHAT and CDR2 FQNNGV. V lost 1 base and J lost 0, with 7 bases in between. The CDR3 extends over 14 amino acids. CDR3 amino acids: CASSLGLLSYEQYF. For the CDR3, the DNA is TGTGCCAGCAGCTTAGGGCTCCTCTCCTACGAGCAGTACTTC.

The J gene is TRBJ2-5, the V gene TRBV6-1; 11 bases line up with TRBD2. In germline, CDR1 is MNHNS, CDR2 SASEGT. CDR3 length equals 14 residues. V was clipped by 6 bases and J by 4 bases; unmatched bases: 4. The CDR3 loop reads CASSLGLAGETQYF. The CDR3 DNA is TGTGCCAGCAGCCTAGGACTAGCGGGAGAGACCCAGTACTTC.

The chain has TRBV6-1 and TRBJ2-7; TRBD2 aligns across 11 bases. The germline V gene encodes CDR1 MNHNS and CDR2 SASEGT. The CDR3 totals 16 residues. V shed 2 bases and J 2 bases; nucleotides not matched to a gene: 5. CDR3 amino acids: CASSESLAGGAYEQYF. CDR3 DNA: TGTGCCAGCAGTGAAAGTCTAGCGGGAGGAGCCTACGAGCAGTACTTC.

The CDR3, as DNA: TGTGCCAGCAGGTCCTACGAGCAGTACTTC. Protein product: CASRSYEQYF. The chain has TRBV25-1 and TRBJ2-7; D not resolved. CDR3 length: 10 residues. From germline, CDR1 is MGHDK and CDR2 SYGVNS. The V gene lost 6 bases and the J gene lost 1 base, with 1 base spanning the gap.

J is TRBJ1-1 and V is TRBV6-9; D not resolved. Germline CDR1 MNHGY, CDR2 SVAAGI. The CDR3 extends over 13 amino acids. V was clipped by 7 bases and J by 10 bases, with 19 bases between them. Written as DNA, the CDR3 is TGTGCCAGCACTCAAACGGGCGGGCTCGGAGCTTTCTTT. Protein product: CASTQTGGLGAFF.

Here the CDR3 DNA reads TGTGCCAGCAGCAAAGAACGGCGGGGCGAGCAGTACTTC. Protein sequence: CASSKERRGEQYF. The genes are TRBV21-1 and TRBJ2-7; the D call in the table, TRBD2, was not verified against the DNA. TRBV21-1 is marked as a pseudogene. The CDR3 sequence is 13 residues long.

The V call is TRBV29-1, the J call TRBJ1-2; TRBD1 is a possible D gene (6 bases). CDR3 size: 11 residues. Per germline, CDR1 SQVTM and CDR2 ANQGSEA. Trimming removed 3 bases at V and 8 bases at J, with 10 bases between. The CDR3 sequence is CSVDFRGGYTF. The CDR3 nucleotides are TGCAGCGTTGACTTCAGGGGAGGCTACACCTTC.

This clone was seen more than once but under ten times. This chain joins TRBV6-5 and TRBJ2-7; 8 nucleotides match TRBD1. CDR3 size: 13 residues. J lost 3 bases, V lost 2 bases, and 0 bases had no gene match. The germline V gene has CDR1 MNHEY and CDR2 SVGAGI. CDR3 coding DNA: TGTGCCAGCAGTTACACAGGGGGCTACGAGCAGTACTTC. Amino acids: CASSYTGGYEQYF.

The J gene is TRBJ2-1, the V gene TRBV19, with a tentative D call TRBD1 (5 bases). The V end was cut by 3 bases, the J end by 7 bases, with 10 bases between. CDR3 length equals 13 residues. Germline values: CDR1 LNHDA, CDR2 SQIVND (reference sequence). The CDR3 DNA follows: TGTGCCAGTAGTATTGCAGGGCGTAATGAGCAGTTCTTC. It specifies CASSIAGRNEQFF.

The chain joins TRBV25-1 to TRBJ1-6; D not certain. The V end was cut by 6 bases, the J end by 10 bases, with 10 bases between. The germline gives CDR1 MGHDK, CDR2 SYGVNS. CDR3 size: 12 residues. The CDR3 nucleotides are TGTGCCAGCAGGACAAGGGCCTCACCCCTCCACTTT. It is translated as CASRTRASPLHF.

The chain uses TRBV6-4 and TRBJ2-5, with D possibly matching TRBD2 (5 bases). V was shortened by 0 bases and J by 4 bases, with 15 bases between the two germline ends. From germline, CDR1 is MRHNA and CDR2 SNTAGT. The CDR3 sequence is 16 residues long. CDR3 sequence (DNA): TGTGCCAGCAGTGACTCGTCACTAGGGCGGATAGAGACCCAGTACTTC. This gives the protein CASSDSSLGRIETQYF.

The chain carries TRBV28 and TRBJ1-1; 7 bases are a match to TRBD1. The CDR3 spans 13 residues. J was trimmed by 3 bases and V by 7 bases; bases with no gene match: 5. The germline gives CDR1 MDHEN, CDR2 SYDVKM. This CDR3 reads CASTPRGYTEAFF. Here the CDR3 DNA reads TGTGCCAGCACGCCCAGGGGGTACACTGAAGCTTTCTTT.

The V gene is TRBV18, the J gene TRBJ2-1, with a tentative D call TRBD1 (5 bases). CDR3 length: 12 amino acids. Trimming removed 4 bases from V and 9 bases from J, with 10 bases in between. CDR1 KGHSH and CDR2 LQKENI come from the germline V gene. The CDR3 nucleotides are TGTGCCAGCTCACTTCAGGGTCCTGAGCAGTTCTTC. Protein: CASSLQGPEQFF.

The chain has TRBV30 and TRBJ1-4; D is perhaps TRBD1 (6 bases). The CDR3 loop spans 15 amino acids. Trimming shortened V by 2 bases and J by 8 bases, and 18 bases separated the two germline ends. The germline gives CDR1 GTSNPN, CDR2 SVGIG (reference sequence). The DNA for the CDR3 is TGTGCCTGGAGTATGGGACCTGCGGGGGGCGAAAAACTGTTTTTT. Translated, it gives CAWSMGPAGGEKLFF.

V gene TRBV19 combines with J gene TRBJ2-7, with 7 bases that match TRBD1. Looked up from germline, CDR1 is LNHDA and CDR2 is SQIVND (reference sequence). CDR3 length: 13 amino acids. The J segment lost 4 bases and the V segment lost 4 bases, leaving 4 bases of the junction unmatched. CDR3 residues: CASSRQGYYEQYF. The CDR3 coding sequence is TGTGCCAGTAGTAGACAGGGATATTACGAGCAGTACTTC.

CDR3 in DNA: TGTGCCATCAGTGAGTCGCGGGGGGATGAAAAACTGTTTTTT. Encoded protein: CAISESRGDEKLFF. This rearrangement joins TRBV10-3 to TRBJ1-4; the D gene is possibly TRBD1 (5 bases). Trimming shortened V by 0 bases and J by 6 bases, and 8 bases separated the two germline ends. This CDR3 contains 14 residues. The V gene's germline CDR1 is ENHRY and CDR2 SYGVKD.

The V gene is TRBV2, the J gene TRBJ1-4, with D uncertain. The CDR3 is made up of 13 amino acids. Trimming took off 3 bases at V and 11 bases at J, with 13 bases between the two ends. Germline V gives CDR1 SNHLY, CDR2 FYNNEI. Here the CDR3 reads CASSDEGTGKLFF. As DNA, the CDR3 is TGTGCCAGCAGTGATGAGGGCACTGGGAAACTGTTTTTT.